A single sample is the source of the 9 T cell receptor beta chains below, sequenced in a study of CD8+CD57+ T cells in acquired aplastic anemia (dated by TCRdb to about 2018). Expansion of CD8+CD57+ cells had been shown by flow cytometry in the patients chosen for sequencing. TCRdb lists the instrument as Illumina HiSeq 2000. Profiling of TCR beta VDJ combinations and CDR3 sequences used genomic DNA as the template. TCRdb handled the public reads itself, with Q25 trimming in fastp and clone calling in MiXCR, and kept productive beta chains. Rows merge per CDR3 protein into single entries with the most common DNA and genes. The sample table records more than 150,000 distinct CDR3 sequences; roughly 50% of these occur just once. 10% to 15% of the sample belongs to the ten largest clones. The sequenced material came from sorted CD4+, CD8+, or CD8+CD57+ T cells (not recorded which) from PBMCs. All receptors come from a human donor with aplastic anemia.

The chain employs TRBV29-1 and TRBJ2-1; 9 positions agree with TRBD2. This CDR3 is 15 amino acids long. Per germline, CDR1 SQVTM and CDR2 ANQGSEA. The V and J ends lost 3 bases and 8 bases, in that order; junction bases with no gene match: 11. CDR3 in DNA: TGCAGCGTTGATTTGGTGGCTAGCGGGAAGGATGAGCAGTTCTTC. Its protein is CSVDLVASGKDEQFF.

This clonotype was observed at least ten times. The chain has TRBV7-2 and TRBJ2-5; TRBD1 matches at 9 bases. The J segment lost 7 bases and the V segment lost 2 bases, leaving 8 bases of the junction unmatched. CDR1 and CDR2 from the germline V gene are SGHTA and FQGNSA. The CDR3 is 15 amino acids. The CDR3 loop reads CASSLFGTGRGTQYF. CDR3 DNA: TGTGCCAGCAGCTTATTTGGGACAGGGCGGGGGACCCAGTACTTC.

Many counts were recorded for this clonotype. The V and J genes are TRBV5-4 and TRBJ1-6; 7 positions match TRBD1. The CDR3 runs to 14 residues. J was trimmed by 6 bases and V by 5 bases; bases with no gene match: 5. CDR1 and CDR2 (germline): SGHNT, YYREEE (reference sequence). CDR3: CASSPGQLNSPLHF. CDR3 in DNA: TGTGCCAGCAGTCCGGGACAGCTTAATTCACCCCTCCACTTT.

CDR3 sequence: CASSVAGGELFF. For the CDR3, the DNA is TGTGCCAGCAGCGTGGCAGGCGGGGAGCTGTTTTTT. J is TRBJ2-2 and V is TRBV12-3 or TRBV12-4; D not certain. The V gene lost 6 bases and the J gene lost 7 bases, with 9 bases spanning the gap. The CDR3 covers 12 residues.

This chain uses TRBV5-1 with TRBJ1-2; D remains unclear. The CDR3 spans 13 residues. The V end lost 4 bases, the J end lost 6 bases, and 13 bases lay between the germline ends. Germline values: CDR1 SGHRS, CDR2 YFSETQ. The chain's CDR3 is CASSLGSANGYTF. The CDR3 nucleotides are TGCGCCAGCAGCCTTGGATCTGCTAATGGCTACACCTTC. Looking up the rest from reference TRBV5-1 and TRBJ1-2 gives the full variable domain: KAGVTQTPRYLIKTRGQQVTLSCSPISGHRSVSWYQQTPGQGLQFLFEYFSETQRNKGNFPGRFSGRQFSNSRSEMNVSTLELGDSALYLCASSLGSANGYTFGSGTRLTVV.

V usage is TRBV2 and J usage is TRBJ1-5, with unresolved D. CDR1 and CDR2 (germline): SNHLY, FYNNEI. This CDR3 comprises 14 residues. Trimming took off 4 bases at V and 4 bases at J, with 11 bases between the two ends. CDR3 nucleotides: TGTGCCAGCAGTGGTGGGCCGGGAAATCAGCCCCAGCATTTT. Its translation is CASSGGPGNQPQHF.

The chain recombines TRBV25-1 with TRBJ1-4, with D perhaps TRBD1 (5 bases). This CDR3 spans 15 amino acids. Trimming took 2 bases from V and 7 from J, leaving 14 bases between them. Germline V gene sequence: CDR1 MGHDK, CDR2 SYGVNS. This CDR3 reads CASSEGVRQGEKLFF. The CDR3 DNA reads TGTGCCAGCAGTGAAGGGGTTAGGCAGGGTGAAAAACTGTTTTTT.

This rearrangement joins TRBV20-1 to TRBJ1-2, with D unresolved. V shed 0 bases and J shed 8 bases, with 13 bases lying between them. Germline V gene data show CDR1 as DFQATT and CDR2 as SNEGSKA (reference sequence). The length of the CDR3 is 13 residues. The CDR3 nucleotides are TGCAGTGCTAGAGATGCGAAGGGAAACGGCTACACCTTC. Its translation: CSARDAKGNGYTF.

This chain connects TRBV11-2 to TRBJ2-1; TRBD2 matches at 11 bases. This CDR3 spans 14 amino acids. The germline gives CDR1 SGHAT, CDR2 FQNNGV. The CDR3 loop reads CAKTGLAAYNEQFF. The CDR3 nucleotides read TGTGCTAAGACGGGACTAGCGGCCTACAATGAGCAGTTCTTC.